The clone carrying this TCR beta chain has a handful of counts. The antigen remains unidentified. The data stem from a study of identical twins. Study-wide results and caveats: Partial confounding of zero-insertion analyses by invariant MAIT and iNKT cells was possible.

The CDR3 loop spans 16 amino acids. The ends were cut back, 2 bases at V and 1 base at J, with 14 bases in the middle. Template switching, a step in the protocol, added a universal primer site, and cDNA carried unique molecular identifiers. Each CDR3 protein gets one entry after TCRdb re-called the 5' RACE reads with MiXCR. The table lists some 600,000 distinct CDR3 sequences, about 7% of them singletons, with 1.5% to 2% in the top ten. The sample was also reused in another study, on yellow fever vaccine responses in identical twins. That study adds: Twins reportedly showed a vaccine T cell response that seemed partly convergent and partly personalized.

The receptor was derived from a woman between 18 and 29 years old in good health. V gene TRBV12-3 or TRBV12-4 combines with J gene TRBJ1-2, with TRBD1 as a possible D gene (5 bases). Sequencing was performed on PBMCs. CDR3 sequence: CASSLSGASINYGYTF. In DNA, the CDR3 is TGTGCCAGCAGTTTAAGCGGGGCCAGCATTAACTATGGCTACACCTTC.